This entry is about one T cell receptor beta chain. Antigen: not known. The data were obtained in a study of long-term antiretroviral therapy in people with HIV. Looking at the study overall: The earliest specimens came about a decade ahead of the 2015 immediate-ART recommendation. Study-wide points: Collection spanned 2004 to 2017; ART regimens may be less effective than current ones.

Per donor, a minimum of one pre-ART and a minimum of two post-ART PBMC samples were available. Trimming shortened V by 4 bases and J by 5 bases, and 12 bases separated the two germline ends. This CDR3 region has 14 residues. Germline assignment: CDR1 ENHRY and CDR2 SYGVKD. Researchers report immunoSEQ v3.0 was run at survey level. For every sample, sequencing targeted about 35,000-50,000 T-cell genomes. Here immunoSEQ multiplex PCR was the method, and the copy in TCRdb shows in-frame clones only, minus some. The repertoire holds 24,000 or so clones, approximately 83% seen once, with approximately 16% in the top ten.

Material: unsorted PBMCs, obtained around 4.2 years after starting antiretroviral therapy. This chain joins TRBV10-3 and TRBJ2-1, with D possibly matching TRBD1 (6 bases). The clonotype was recovered from a man under 40 with HIV. CDR3 region: CAISAQGRHNEQFF. The CDR3, as DNA: TGTGCCATCAGTGCACAGGGTCGTCACAATGAGCAGTTCTTC.